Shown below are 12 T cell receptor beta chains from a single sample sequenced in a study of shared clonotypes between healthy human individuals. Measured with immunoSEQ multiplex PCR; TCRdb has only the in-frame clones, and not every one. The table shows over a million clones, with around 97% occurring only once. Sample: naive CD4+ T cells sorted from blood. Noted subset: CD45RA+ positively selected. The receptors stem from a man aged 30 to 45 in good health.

DNA for the CDR3: TGTGCCAGCAGCTTAGCTACCCTAACAGATACGCAGTATTTT. Residues: CASSLATLTDTQYF. This rearrangement joins TRBV11-2 to TRBJ2-3; D gene uncertain. The length of the CDR3 is 14 residues. Trimming left V 1 base short and J 3 bases short, with 8 bases between. Per germline, CDR1 SGHAT and CDR2 FQNNGV.

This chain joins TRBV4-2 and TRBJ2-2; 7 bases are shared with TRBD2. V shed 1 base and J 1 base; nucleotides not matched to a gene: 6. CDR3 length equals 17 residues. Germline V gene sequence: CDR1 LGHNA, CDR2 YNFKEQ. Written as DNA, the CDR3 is TGTGCCAGCAGCCAAGTCTTGGCTAGCGGGAACACCGGGGAGCTGTTTTTT. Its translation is CASSQVLASGNTGELFF.

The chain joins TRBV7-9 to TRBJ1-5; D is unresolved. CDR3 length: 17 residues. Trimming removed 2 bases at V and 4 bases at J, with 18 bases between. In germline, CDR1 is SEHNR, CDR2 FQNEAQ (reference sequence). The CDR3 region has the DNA TGTGCCAGCAGCTTATTTGCGGGCCACGGATGGAATCAGCCCCAGCATTTT. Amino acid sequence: CASSLFAGHGWNQPQHF.

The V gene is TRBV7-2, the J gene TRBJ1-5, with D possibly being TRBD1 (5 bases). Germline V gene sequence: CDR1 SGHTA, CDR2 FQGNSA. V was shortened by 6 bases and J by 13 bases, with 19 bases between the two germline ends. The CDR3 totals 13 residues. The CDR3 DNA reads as TGTGCCAGCAGAAATCTAGGACACCGTCTTCAGCATTTT. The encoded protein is CASRNLGHRLQHF.

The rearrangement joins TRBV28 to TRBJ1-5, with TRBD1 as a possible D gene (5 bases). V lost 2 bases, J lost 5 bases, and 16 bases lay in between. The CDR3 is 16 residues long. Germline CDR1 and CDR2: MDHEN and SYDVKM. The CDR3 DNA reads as TGTGCCAGCAGTTTAGGGGCAGGAGAAGGGTATCAGCCCCAGCATTTT. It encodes CASSLGAGEGYQPQHF.

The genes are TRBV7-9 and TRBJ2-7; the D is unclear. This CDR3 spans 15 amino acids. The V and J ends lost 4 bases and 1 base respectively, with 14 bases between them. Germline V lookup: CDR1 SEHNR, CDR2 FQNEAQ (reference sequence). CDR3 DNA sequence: TGTGCCAGCAGCTCATACACGGATCCTTCCTACGAGCAGTACTTC. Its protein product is CASSSYTDPSYEQYF.

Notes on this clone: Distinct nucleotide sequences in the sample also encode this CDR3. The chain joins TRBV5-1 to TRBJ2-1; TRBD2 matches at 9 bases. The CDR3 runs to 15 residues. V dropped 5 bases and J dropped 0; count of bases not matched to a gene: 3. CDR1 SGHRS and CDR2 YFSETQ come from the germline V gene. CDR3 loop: CASSSSGTSYNEQFF. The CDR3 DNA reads TGCGCCAGCAGTTCTAGCGGGACCTCCTACAATGAGCAGTTCTTC.

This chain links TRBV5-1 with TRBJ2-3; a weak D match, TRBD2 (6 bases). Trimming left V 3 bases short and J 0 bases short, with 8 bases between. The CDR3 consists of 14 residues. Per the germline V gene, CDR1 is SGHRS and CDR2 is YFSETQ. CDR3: CASSSLASTDTQYF. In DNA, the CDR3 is TGCGCCAGCAGCTCCCTAGCGAGCACAGATACGCAGTATTTT.

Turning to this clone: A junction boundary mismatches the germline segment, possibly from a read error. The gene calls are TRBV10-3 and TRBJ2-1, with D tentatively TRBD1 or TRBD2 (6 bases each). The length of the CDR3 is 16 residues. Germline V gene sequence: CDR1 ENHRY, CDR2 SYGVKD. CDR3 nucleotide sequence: TGTGCCATCAGTAAGTCTAAGGGGGGTACTACGAATGAGCAGTTCTTC. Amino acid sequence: CAISKSKGGTTNEQFF.

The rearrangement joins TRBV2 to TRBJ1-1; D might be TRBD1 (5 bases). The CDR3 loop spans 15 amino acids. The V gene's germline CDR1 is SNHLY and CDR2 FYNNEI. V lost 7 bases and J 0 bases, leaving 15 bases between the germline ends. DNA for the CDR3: TGTGCCAGCACCATAGGGGCAAACATGAACACTGAAGCTTTCTTT. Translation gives CASTIGANMNTEAFF.

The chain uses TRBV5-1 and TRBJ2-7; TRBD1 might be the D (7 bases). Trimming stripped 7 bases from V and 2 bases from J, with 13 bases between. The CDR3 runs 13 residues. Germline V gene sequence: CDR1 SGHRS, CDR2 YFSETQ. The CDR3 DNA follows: TGCGCCAGCGCGGGGACAGTCACCTACGAGCAGTACTTC. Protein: CASAGTVTYEQYF.

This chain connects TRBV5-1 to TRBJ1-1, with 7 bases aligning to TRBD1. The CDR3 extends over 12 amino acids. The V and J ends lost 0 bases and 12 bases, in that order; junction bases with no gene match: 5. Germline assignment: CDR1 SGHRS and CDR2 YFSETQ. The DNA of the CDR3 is TGCGCCAGCAGCTTGGGTGGGACAGTGACTTTCTTT. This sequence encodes CASSLGGTVTFF. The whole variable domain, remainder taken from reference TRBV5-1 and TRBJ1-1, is KAGVTQTPRYLIKTRGQQVTLSCSPISGHRSVSWYQQTPGQGLQFLFEYFSETQRNKGNFPGRFSGRQFSNSRSEMNVSTLELGDSALYLCASSLGGTVTFFGQGTRLTVV.